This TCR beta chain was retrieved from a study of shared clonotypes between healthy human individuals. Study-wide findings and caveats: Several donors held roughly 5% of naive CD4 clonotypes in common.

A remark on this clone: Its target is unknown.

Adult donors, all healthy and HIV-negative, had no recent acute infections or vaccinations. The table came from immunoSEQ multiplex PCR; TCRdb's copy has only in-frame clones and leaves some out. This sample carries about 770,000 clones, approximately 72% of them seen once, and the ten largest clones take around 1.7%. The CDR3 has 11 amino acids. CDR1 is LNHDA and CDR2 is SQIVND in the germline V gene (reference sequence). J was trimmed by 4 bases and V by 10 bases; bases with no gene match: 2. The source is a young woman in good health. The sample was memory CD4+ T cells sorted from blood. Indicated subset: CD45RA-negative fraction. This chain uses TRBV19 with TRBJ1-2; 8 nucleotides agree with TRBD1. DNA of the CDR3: TGTGCCACCGGGACAGGCTATGGCTACACCTTC. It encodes CATGTGYGYTF.